This T cell receptor beta chain was obtained from a study of shared clonotypes between healthy human individuals. A deep-level run was used for the assay. TCRdb keeps only in-frame clones here, not all; method: immunoSEQ multiplex PCR. The sample shows about 2.3 million clones, approximately 93% of them seen only once. Between the trimmed V and J ends, which lost 4 bases and 0 bases, there was a span of 10 bases. The germline V gene encodes CDR1 SGHTA and CDR2 FQGNSA. The CDR3 sequence is 15 residues long. V is TRBV7-2 and J is TRBJ2-1; D uncertain. Sequenced sample: naive CD4+ T cells from PBMCs. Documented subset: CD45RA+ positively selected. The TCR sequence derives from a man between 18 and 29 years old in good health. Some clones in this sample may be carry-over from other donors' samples. CDR3 loop: CASSSQQFSYNEQFF. The CDR3 DNA reads TGTGCCAGCAGCTCCCAACAGTTCTCCTACAATGAGCAGTTCTTC.